This T cell receptor beta chain stems from a study of cytomegalovirus exposure and HLA in healthy donors (dated by TCRdb to about 2017). Some background on the complete study: In an earlier analysis of under 750 of the donors, around 300 Gb of sequence data and 100 million or so unique TCR beta sequences from about 179 million T cells were reported. Roughly 300 gigabases of sequencing data and tens of millions of unique TCR sequences were included in an early release covering around 600 HLA-typed donors. Among the approximately 400 genotyped donors, about 83% belonged to the genetic ancestry cluster associated with self-reported Caucasian donors. The study aimed to test whether cataloging public T cell receptors could reveal signatures of past pathogen exposure. The study used immunosequencing to profile the T cell repertoires of more than 650 subjects and linked those repertoires to cytomegalovirus serostatus. Along with the roughly 700-subject first cohort, a separate validation cohort of over a hundred different subjects was used. High-throughput TCR immunosequencing, statistical association of individual TCRs with disease status, and machine learning were combined to predict cytomegalovirus infection status. A later analysis re-examined previously published TCR beta repertoires from 600 to 700 donors and added high-resolution HLA genotyping to investigate patterns of TCR occurrence. The later analysis used no new phenotypic data to find candidate immune exposures, relying instead on TCR beta sequences and their occurrence across donors. An earlier analysis of 587 of the donors applied high-throughput TCR beta sequencing to assess whether each TCR beta V gene segment acted as functional or pseudogenic. Donor age, sex, ethnicity and CMV serostatus were compiled together with the repertoire data. In a later genetic analysis, genome-wide SNP genotypes for about 65% of the roughly 700 donors were used, and that subset was treated as a discovery cohort. Every repertoire in the discovery cohort had been generated on one and the same sequencing platform. HLA typing covered class I and class II loci at four-digit resolution. Typing coverage differed by locus: A, B, C, DRB1 and DQB1 were typed in about 620-630 donors, DQA1 in 522, DPA1 in 600 to 610, and DPB1 in 450 to 490. Because of strong linkage in the cohort, a few DR-DQ haplotypes were treated as single units for association and clustering. On average, around 230,000 unique TCR beta nucleotide sequences were sequenced per donor among several hundred genotyped donors of the cohort, with 15% to 20% of those sequences being non-productive. The paper as a whole reports these results and caveats: In a later genetic analysis, a missense DCLRE1C variant was associated with V-gene and J-gene trimming of TCR beta chains, and the association was replicated in an independent cohort. Presence/absence analyses assumed roughly uniform sequencing depth across donors, an assumption that may not hold. For the cohort, immune exposure information was limited to CMV serostatus. A later analysis reported that several top co-occurrence clusters appeared linked to parvovirus B19, influenza, CMV and Epstein-Barr virus. When HLA alleles, especially DR and DQ, strongly co-occurred, attributing TCR associations to individual alleles was difficult. The classifier was reported to diagnose cytomegalovirus status with high specificity and sensitivity in both the original cohort and the validation cohort. In vitro tests confirmed that a few of the cytomegalovirus-associated TCR beta chains recognize cytomegalovirus antigens. An earlier analysis of around 500 of the donors showed that most TCR beta V segments appeared in productive rearrangements either about 87% or about 30% of the time, which broadly matched IMGT annotations. According to a later analysis, most CMV-associated TCR beta chains appeared to be HLA-restricted, and the HLA associations seemed to be driven largely by CMV exposure. The study listed around 160 TCR beta chains as associated with cytomegalovirus. In a later analysis, TCR association rates were found to vary across HLA loci, with the most associated TCRs seen for DRB1 alleles and the fewest for HLA-C alleles. In a later analysis, HLA-associated TCR beta chains showed more clonal expansion and lower generation probabilities than non-associated chains that were equally common. A later analysis associated around 16,000 TCR beta sequences with specific HLA alleles at a false discovery rate of 0.05. This cohort had only TCR beta chains sequenced, and the lack of alpha or paired-chain data limited which features could be detected. Because counts were too low, approximately 15 rarely observed V segments, including chromosome 9 orphons, were excluded from the earlier analysis of a few hundred of the donors. The authors suggested that the approach could potentially be extended to other disease states and immunological phenotypes. The 87-base-pair reads could not distinguish some IMGT-functional V segments, including TRBV6-2 and TRBV6-3, so those segments were excluded. A group of highly shared sequence variants was considered likely to be a technical artifact of the sequencing pipeline. According to a later genetic analysis, donors in an Asian-associated ancestry cluster had fewer N-insertions in productive TCRs than the approximately 650-donor mean. Because some donors lacked HLA typing at each locus, the association tests relied only on the typed subset. A further reported finding was that TCR beta sequences accurately predicted the HLA-A and HLA-B alleles for most subjects in the first cohort. While some public TCRs were present in many individuals, most TCR sequences turned up only very rarely across donors. Correlated functional status among segregating V segments might be attributable to linkage disequilibrium, but an unknown experimental factor could not be ruled out.

The cohort consisted of more than 650 healthy bone marrow donors. All cohort members were sampled while nominally healthy, although unrecorded immune exposures were likely present. The donor tested CMV seronegative and was one of the 352 seronegative cohort members. A peripheral blood sample was provided by each donor, and peripheral blood mononuclear cells were used for TCR beta sequencing. Genomic DNA was extracted from the blood cell samples with the Qiagen DNeasy Blood Extraction Kit. Concerning this clone itself: It lacks a known antigen. No base-level quality is on record; no much larger clone is a single base apart.

The trim is 0 bases for V and 7 bases for J, with a gap of 9 bases between the germline ends. Based on the germline V gene (reference sequence), the CDR1 and CDR2 sequences are MNHNY and SVGAGI. The CDR3 has 14 amino acids, counting the end cysteine and phenylalanine. Left in the record is the CDR3 DNA by itself, 42 bases read in frame from the first base. Library method: the immunoSEQ multiplex PCR assay. The multiplex PCR relied on a mix of 60 forward primers for TCR Vbeta segments and 13 reverse primers for TCR Jbeta segments. The CDR3 region of rearranged TCR beta genes was amplified from genomic DNA by a multiplex PCR assay. The Illumina HiSeq System was used to sequence the amplified TCR beta libraries as 87-base-pair reads. The published analysis was carried out like this. A later analysis tallied some 79 million unique TCR beta chains across the 550 to 850 repertoires, and approximately 11 million of those chains were shared by two or more donors. To remove PCR and sequencing errors, raw reads were error-corrected and collapsed into unique sequences using a nearest-neighbor algorithm that merged closely related sequences. To assign V, D and J gene segments, CDR3 sequences were aligned to IMGT reference sequences. For a sequence to be retained, a match of at least six nucleotides to both a V gene segment and a J gene segment was required. Rearrangements were called productive when the CDR3 lacked stop codons and stayed in frame with V and J; all others were non-productive. CDR3 was defined according to IMGT convention as the region running from the second conserved V-encoded cysteine to the conserved J-encoded phenylalanine. Sequences without an unambiguous match to a single V gene segment were excluded from the earlier analysis of over 500 of the donors. An earlier analysis of a few hundred of the donors called V segments functional above 56.7% productive rearrangements and segregating when the between-donor standard deviation exceeded 5%. A statistical classification framework was built to diagnose cytomegalovirus status from the catalog of TCR beta chain sequences. A later analysis assigned V and J genes by comparing TCR nucleotide sequences with IMGT/GENE-DB human TR gene sequences. The TCRdist pipeline was used in a later analysis to assign CDR3 sequences and most-parsimonious VDJ recombination scenarios. A later analysis defined each TCR beta chain by its CDR3 amino acid sequence plus V-gene family, and excluded reads lacking a unique V-gene family. To address suspected cross-contamination and a sequencing artifact, a later analysis removed 592 highly shared, low-generation-probability nucleotide sequences. In a later analysis, a clonal expansion index was calculated for each public chain from normalized within-repertoire ranks of inferred template counts. Generation probabilities in a later analysis came from a VDJ recombination model fitted to out-of-frame rearrangements, and those results were checked against IGoR. In a later analysis, hypergeometric tests were used to score TCR-TCR, TCR-HLA and TCR-CMV co-occurrence, with a repertoire-size bias correction applied to TCR pairs. False discovery rates were estimated in a later analysis by permuting HLA or CMV assignments 20 times. A later analysis grouped co-occurring TCRs with DBSCAN, adding TCRdist sequence similarity when clustering within HLA-allele-positive subsets. For co-occurrence clustering, repertoires with fewer than 30,000 or more than 120,000 public chains were excluded, along with five repertoires with anomalous nucleotide sharing. TCRdb's version of the immuneACCESS table is confined to in-frame rearrangements and falls short of the full clone set. An unresolved V gene accounts for under half of the shortfall where checked; the remainder is of unknown origin. V, J and clone size reflect that table, while D and trimming were determined from the DNA. The sample records roughly 250,000 clones, approximately 80% of which are singletons. Of the sample, about 0.3% is held by the ten largest clones.

This chain joins TRBV6-6 to TRBJ1-4; confidence is insufficient to name the D gene. The sequence came from a girl aged 2-9 years in good health and CMV-seronegative. Material for sequencing was PBMCs. The DNA sequence is TGTGCCAGCAGTTACTCAGGAGAAATTGAAAAACTGTTTTTT. This codes for CASSYSGEIEKLFF.